The rows below give T cell receptor beta chains drawn from one sample of a study of blood T cells in healthy people across ages. TCRdb itself ran the 5' RACE reads through MiXCR, one entry per CDR3 protein. The sample carries 600,000 to 1,000,000 distinct CDR3 sequences, 55% to 70% recorded once. Sequenced input: blood. The receptors were gathered from a man younger than 40 in good health. Each CDR3 is given with its conserved first and last residue. The D gene is left open where the match is weak. Clone size is shown for a subset of rows, as once, few, many or a class of expanded clone.

J gene | CDR3 length | V gene | clone size | D gene | CDR3 DNA | CDR3 protein
TRBJ1-2 | 10 | TRBV29-1 | - | - | TGCAGCGTTGGGGGTAGGGGCTACACCTTC | CSVGGRGYTF
TRBJ2-1 | 14 | TRBV6-5 | - | TRBD2 | TGTGCCAGCAGCTCCGGGACTAGAGGCAATGAGCAGTTCTTC | CASSSGTRGNEQFF
TRBJ2-7 | 16 | TRBV6-2/TRBV6-3 | few | TRBD1 | TGTGCCAGCACTGACTCCCCCGGGACAGTTCACTACGAGCAGTACTTC | CASTDSPGTVHYEQYF
TRBJ2-7 | 11 | TRBV6-5 | - | - | TGTGCCACCAGGGGCCCCTACGAGCAGTACTTC | CATRGPYEQYF
TRBJ2-5 | 15 | TRBV27 | - | TRBD2 | TGTGCCAGCAGTTCCCCTAGCGGAGGGGTGGAGACCCAGTACTTC | CASSSPSGGVETQYF
TRBJ2-1 | 17 | TRBV7-9 | - | - | TGTGCCAGCAGCTCCCCAACCCAGGGGAAGCCCTACAATGAGCAGTTCTTC | CASSSPTQGKPYNEQFF
TRBJ1-4 | 13 | TRBV18 | - | - | TGTGCCAGCTCACCCGACAGTTCCCAAAAACTGTTTTTT | CASSPDSSQKLFF
TRBJ2-5 | 16 | TRBV9 | once | - | TGTGCCAGCAGCAGTAATGCCGGGACGGCAAAGGAGACCCAGTACTTC | CASSSNAGTAKETQYF
TRBJ2-1 | 12 | TRBV29-1 | few | - | TGCAGCGTTGAACTGGTGGGCAATGAGCAGTTCTTC | CSVELVGNEQFF
TRBJ1-1 | 13 | TRBV29-1 | - | - | TGCAGCGTTGAAGTATCTGCTGGGGCTGAAGCTTTCTTT | CSVEVSAGAEAFF
TRBJ2-7 | 15 | TRBV20-1 | - | TRBD2 | TGCAGTGCTAACCTAGGACTAGCGGGAGGTCGTGAGCAGTACTTC | CSANLGLAGGREQYF
TRBJ2-7 | 15 | TRBV7-2 | - | - | TGTGCCAGCAGCTTAGTCTTCGGACTCACCTACGAGCAGTACTTC | CASSLVFGLTYEQYF
TRBJ2-5 | 13 | TRBV20-1 | - | TRBD1 | TGCAGTGCCCCCCGACAGGGTATGGAGACCCAGTACTTC | CSAPRQGMETQYF
TRBJ2-2 | 14 | TRBV29-1 | - | TRBD1 | TGCAGCGGCCGGGACAGGGCGAACACCGGGGAGCTGTTTTTT | CSGRDRANTGELFF
TRBJ2-6 | 15 | TRBV28 | few | - | TGTGCCAGCACTGACCGACCCTCTGGGGCCAACGTCCTGACTTTC | CASTDRPSGANVLTF
TRBJ2-3 | 15 | TRBV12-3/TRBV12-4 | - | - | TGTGCCAGCAGTCTGGACCCAAATCTTGCAGATACGCAGTATTTT | CASSLDPNLADTQYF
TRBJ2-7 | 13 | TRBV5-1 | - | - | TGCGCCAGCAAGGAGGATTATGGTGAGGAGCAGTACTTC | CASKEDYGEEQYF
TRBJ2-1 | 17 | TRBV7-2 | few | TRBD2 | TGTGCCAGCAGCTTAGGGGTAGCGGGAAGCTCCTACAATGAGCAGTTCTTC | CASSLGVAGSSYNEQFF
TRBJ1-2 | 15 | TRBV6-2/TRBV6-3 | - | TRBD1 | TGTGCCAGCAGTTACTCGACAGGGGGTAAATGGAGCTACACCTTC | CASSYSTGGKWSYTF
TRBJ2-1 | 16 | TRBV30 | - | - | TGTGCCTGGATTAAGCAGGGACGGTCCACCTACAATGAGCAGTTCTTC | CAWIKQGRSTYNEQFF
TRBJ2-3 | 15 | TRBV20-1 | - | TRBD2 | TGCAGTGCTAGTTGGGCGGCTAGCGGGAGGGATACGCAGTATTTT | CSASWAASGRDTQYF
TRBJ1-1 | 14 | TRBV11-2 | few | - | TGTGCCAGCAGCTTTTCACTCCAGGGTACTGAAGCTTTCTTT | CASSFSLQGTEAFF
TRBJ2-5 | 12 | TRBV6-2/TRBV6-3 | - | - | TGTGCCAGCAGAACACAGGAAAGGCAGCAGTACTTC | CASRTQERQQYF
TRBJ1-5 | 15 | TRBV21-1 | - | - | TGTGCCAGCAGCAAACGGGACAGGGGACGCCAGCCCCAGCATTTT | CASSKRDRGRQPQHF
TRBJ2-1 | 15 | TRBV7-2 | - | TRBD2 | TGTGCCAGCAGCCCGACGGGGGGGAAGGGTAATGAGCAGTTCTTC | CASSPTGGKGNEQFF
TRBJ2-1 | 10 | TRBV12-3/TRBV12-4 | - | - | TGTGCCAGCTCGGGGGATGAGCAGTTCTTC | CASSGDEQFF
TRBJ1-2 | 14 | TRBV20-1 | - | TRBD1 | TGCAGACCGCGAGGGACAGGGGCCACAGTCGGCTACACCTTC | CRPRGTGATVGYTF
TRBJ2-7 | 13 | TRBV28 | - | - | TGTGCCAGCAGTTTAATGTTGGCAGCCCCGAGGAACTTC | CASSLMLAAPRNF
TRBJ2-7 | 15 | TRBV6-5 | - | - | TGTGCCAGCAGTTATTCGGAGATTAGCTCCTACGAGCAGTACTTC | CASSYSEISSYEQYF